This T cell receptor beta chain was obtained from a study of neoadjuvant anti-PD-1 for oral cavity cancer. Data came from immunoSEQ multiplex PCR; TCRdb stores just in-frame clones and leaves some out. The data hold over 7,500 clones, with under 70% observed a single time. Time point given: after neoadjuvant nivolumab, at surgical resection. This specimen was PBMCs, taken after nivolumab (anti-PD-1) treatment. This sequence originates from a person between 40 and 85 years old with oral cavity squamous cell carcinoma.

The CDR3 bases are TGTGCCAGCAGCATCCGACAGGGGGTAGAAGCGACCCAGTACTTC. As protein: CASSIRQGVEATQYF. The rearrangement joins TRBV7-2 to TRBJ2-5; 9 nucleotides line up with TRBD1. The CDR3 is 15 amino acids. J lost 7 bases, V lost 5 bases, and 11 bases had no gene match. Germline CDR1 and CDR2: SGHTA and FQGNSA.